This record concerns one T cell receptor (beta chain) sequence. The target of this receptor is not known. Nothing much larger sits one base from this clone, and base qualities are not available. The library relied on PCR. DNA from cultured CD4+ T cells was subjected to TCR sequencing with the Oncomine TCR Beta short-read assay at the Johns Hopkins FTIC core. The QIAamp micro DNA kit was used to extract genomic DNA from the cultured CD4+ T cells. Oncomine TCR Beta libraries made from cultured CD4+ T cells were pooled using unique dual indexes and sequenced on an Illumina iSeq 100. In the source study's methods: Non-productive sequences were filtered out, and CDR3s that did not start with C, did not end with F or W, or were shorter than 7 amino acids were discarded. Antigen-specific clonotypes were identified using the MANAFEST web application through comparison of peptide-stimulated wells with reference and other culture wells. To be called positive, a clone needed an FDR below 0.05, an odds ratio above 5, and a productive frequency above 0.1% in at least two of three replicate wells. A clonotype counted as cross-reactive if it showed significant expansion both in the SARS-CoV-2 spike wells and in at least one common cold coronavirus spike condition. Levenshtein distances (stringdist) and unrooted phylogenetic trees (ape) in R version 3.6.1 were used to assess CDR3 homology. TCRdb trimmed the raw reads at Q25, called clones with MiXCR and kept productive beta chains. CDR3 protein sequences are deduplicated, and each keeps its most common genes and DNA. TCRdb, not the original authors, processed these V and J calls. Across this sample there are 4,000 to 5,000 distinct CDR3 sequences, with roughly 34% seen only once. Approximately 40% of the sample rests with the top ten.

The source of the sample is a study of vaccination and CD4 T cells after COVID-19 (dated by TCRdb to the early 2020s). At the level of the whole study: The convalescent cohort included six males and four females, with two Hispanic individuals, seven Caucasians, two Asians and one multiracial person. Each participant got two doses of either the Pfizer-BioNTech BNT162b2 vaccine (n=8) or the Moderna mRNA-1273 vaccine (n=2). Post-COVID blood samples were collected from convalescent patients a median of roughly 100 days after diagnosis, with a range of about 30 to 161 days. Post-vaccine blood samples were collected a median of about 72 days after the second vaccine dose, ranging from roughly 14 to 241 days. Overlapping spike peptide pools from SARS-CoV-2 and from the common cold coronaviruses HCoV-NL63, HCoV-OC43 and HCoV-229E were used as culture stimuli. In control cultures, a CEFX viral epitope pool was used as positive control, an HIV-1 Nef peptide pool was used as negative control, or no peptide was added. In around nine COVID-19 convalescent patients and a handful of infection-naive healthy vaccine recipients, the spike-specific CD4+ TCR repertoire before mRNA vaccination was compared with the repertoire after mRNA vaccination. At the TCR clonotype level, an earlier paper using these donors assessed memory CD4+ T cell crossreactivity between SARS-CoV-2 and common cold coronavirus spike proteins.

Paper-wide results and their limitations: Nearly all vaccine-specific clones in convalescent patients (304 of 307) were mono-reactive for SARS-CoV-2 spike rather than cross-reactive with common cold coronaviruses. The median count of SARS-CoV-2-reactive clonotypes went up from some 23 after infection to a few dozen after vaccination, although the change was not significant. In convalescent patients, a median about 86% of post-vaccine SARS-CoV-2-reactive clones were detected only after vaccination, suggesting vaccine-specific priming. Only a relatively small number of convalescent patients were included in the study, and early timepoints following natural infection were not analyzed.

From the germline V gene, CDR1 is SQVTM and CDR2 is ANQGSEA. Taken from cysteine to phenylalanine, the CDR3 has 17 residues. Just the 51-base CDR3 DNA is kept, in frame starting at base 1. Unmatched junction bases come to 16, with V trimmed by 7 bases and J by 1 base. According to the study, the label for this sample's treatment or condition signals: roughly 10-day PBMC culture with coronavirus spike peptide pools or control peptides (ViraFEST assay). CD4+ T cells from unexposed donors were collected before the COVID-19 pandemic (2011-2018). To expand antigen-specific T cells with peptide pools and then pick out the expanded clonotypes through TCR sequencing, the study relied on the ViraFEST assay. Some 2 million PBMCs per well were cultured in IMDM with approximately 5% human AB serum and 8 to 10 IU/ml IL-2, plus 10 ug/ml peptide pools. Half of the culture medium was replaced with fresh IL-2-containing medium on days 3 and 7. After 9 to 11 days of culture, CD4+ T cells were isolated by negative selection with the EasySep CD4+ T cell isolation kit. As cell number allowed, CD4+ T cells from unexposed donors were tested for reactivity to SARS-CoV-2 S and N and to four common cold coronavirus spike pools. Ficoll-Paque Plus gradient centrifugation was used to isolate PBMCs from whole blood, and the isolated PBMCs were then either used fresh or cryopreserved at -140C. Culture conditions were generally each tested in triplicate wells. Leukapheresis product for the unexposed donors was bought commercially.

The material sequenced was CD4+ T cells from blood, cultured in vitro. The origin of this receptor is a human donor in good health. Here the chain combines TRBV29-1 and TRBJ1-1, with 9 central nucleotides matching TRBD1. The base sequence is TGCAGCGGCATATCGAGACGGGACAGGGTGAGGAACACTGAAGCTTTCTTT. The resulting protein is CSGISRRDRVRNTEAFF.